These 17 T cell receptor beta chains were all obtained from the same sample, sequenced in a study of T cell changes during pregnancy in multiple sclerosis (dated by TCRdb to about 2019). The library was obtained by the immunoSEQ multiplex PCR assay. The clones in this table, taken by TCRdb from immuneACCESS, are in-frame only. Not every clone is retained; where verified, under half of the shortfall comes from an unresolved V gene, and the cause of the rest is unknown. The sample table shows roughly 100,000 clones, and 90% are seen once. Under 0.8% of the sample is in the top ten clones. Sequences were derived from peripheral blood, sampled in the second trimester of pregnancy. The receptor set was obtained from a female donor in good health, enrolled as a control in a pregnancy study.

The J gene is TRBJ1-2, the V gene TRBV29-1; D unresolved. The CDR3 is 12 amino acids. Germline lookup yields CDR1 SQVTM and CDR2 ANQGSEA. V was pared by 6 bases and J by 3 bases, with 11 bases between. In DNA form, the CDR3 reads TGCAGCGTCACGGAGAGTGACTATGGCTACACCTTC. It encodes CSVTESDYGYTF.

This clone was detected only once. V gene TRBV4-1 combines with J gene TRBJ2-7; 10 bases agree with TRBD2. Germline assignment: CDR1 MGHRA and CDR2 YSYEKL. V gave up 2 bases and J gave up 3 bases; unmatched junction bases: 7. The CDR3 loop spans 16 amino acids. The CDR3 bases are TGCGCCAGCAGCCAACCCAGGACTAGCGGCTACTACGAGCAGTACTTC. Its translation is CASSQPRTSGYYEQYF.

V gene TRBV15 combines with J gene TRBJ1-5; TRBD1 is a possible D gene (6 bases). Trimming cost V 1 base and J 7 bases, with 14 bases left between them. The CDR3 extends over 15 amino acids. Per the germline V gene, CDR1 is LNHNV and CDR2 is YYDKDF (reference sequence). The CDR3 region has the DNA TGTGCCACCAGCAGAGTCCTGGACAGTGAGCAGCCCCAGCATTTT. Translation gives CATSRVLDSEQPQHF.

The genes are TRBV5-1 and TRBJ2-5; possible D gene TRBD2, 6 bases. V was shortened by 0 bases and J by 4 bases, with 10 bases between the two germline ends. The germline V gene has CDR1 SGHRS and CDR2 YFSETQ. CDR3 size: 14 residues. In nucleotides, the CDR3 is TGCGCCAGCAGCTTGGGACTAGTCCGAGAGACCCAGTACTTC. It specifies CASSLGLVRETQYF.

The V gene is TRBV6-5, the J gene TRBJ1-5, with TRBD1 as a possible D gene (6 bases). The CDR3 loop spans 16 amino acids. Looked up from germline, CDR1 is MNHEY and CDR2 is SVGAGI. The ends were cut back, 0 bases at V and 1 base at J, with 10 bases in the middle. CDR3 amino acids: CASSYSSQGSNQPQHF. DNA for the CDR3: TGTGCCAGCAGTTACTCGAGCCAGGGGAGCAATCAGCCCCAGCATTTT.

This chain joins TRBV19 and TRBJ1-5, with TRBD1 identical over 7 bases. J was trimmed by 3 bases and V by 3 bases; bases with no gene match: 2. This CDR3 comprises 14 residues. Germline CDR1 and CDR2: LNHDA and SQIVND (reference sequence). Here the CDR3 reads CASSIGTDNQPQHF. The CDR3 DNA follows: TGTGCCAGTAGTATTGGGACAGACAATCAGCCCCAGCATTTT.

CDR3 protein: CASSPLDTGELFF. The CDR3 bases are TGTGCCAGCTCACCCCTCGACACCGGGGAGCTGTTTTTT. V usage is TRBV18 and J usage is TRBJ2-2, with D unclear. V was pared by 3 bases and J by 3 bases, with 5 bases between. CDR3 size: 13 residues. In germline, CDR1 is KGHSH, CDR2 LQKENI.

The chain combines TRBV25-1 with TRBJ2-2; TRBD2 is a possible D gene (6 bases). V gave up 3 bases and J gave up 0 bases, with 14 bases separating them. Germline V gene lookup returns CDR1 MGHDK and CDR2 SYGVNS. The CDR3 spans 17 residues. CDR3 protein: CASSDFSGTANTGELFF. In DNA, the CDR3 is TGTGCCAGCAGTGATTTTAGCGGAACTGCGAACACCGGGGAGCTGTTTTTT.

V and J are TRBV6-5 and TRBJ1-2; TRBD1 aligns across 8 bases. CDR3 size: 15 residues. V was pared by 2 bases and J by 8 bases, with 10 bases of the junction left unmatched. CDR1 and CDR2 from the germline V gene are MNHEY and SVGAGI. CDR3 protein: CASSYALTGVRGYTF. The DNA for the CDR3 is TGTGCCAGCAGTTACGCCTTGACAGGGGTCAGGGGCTACACCTTC.

V is TRBV5-6 and J is TRBJ2-3; 8 bases are shared with TRBD2. The V and J ends lost 0 bases and 6 bases, in that order; junction bases with no gene match: 9. The germline V gene encodes CDR1 SGHDT and CDR2 YYEEEE. The CDR3 consists of 16 residues. CDR3 DNA sequence: TGTGCCAGCAGCTTGGTAGCGGGATATTCTGGGGATACGCAGTATTTT. This sequence encodes CASSLVAGYSGDTQYF.

The chain joins TRBV7-2 to TRBJ1-4; unclear D gene. Germline V gene sequence: CDR1 SGHTA, CDR2 FQGNSA. CDR3 length: 17 amino acids. With 2 bases removed from V and 0 bases from J, the gap between germline ends came to 13 bases. CDR3 bases: TGTGCCAGCAGCTTAACGGGGTCCTCACCAACTAATGAAAAACTGTTTTTT. The encoded protein is CASSLTGSSPTNEKLFF.

The chain carries TRBV30 and TRBJ2-7; the D gene is possibly TRBD1 (6 bases). The CDR3 is 14 amino acids. CDR1 GTSNPN and CDR2 SVGIG come from the germline V gene (reference sequence). With 0 bases removed from V and 11 bases from J, the gap between germline ends came to 20 bases. The CDR3 region is CAWSVEGLTGPKYF. CDR3 DNA sequence: TGTGCCTGGAGTGTAGAGGGGTTGACAGGCCCCAAGTACTTC.

The chain has TRBV27 and TRBJ2-2; 12 bases match TRBD2. In germline, CDR1 is MNHEY, CDR2 SMNVEV (reference sequence). The CDR3 has 16 residues. Losses at the gene ends were 8 bases for V and 4 bases for J; bases not matched to a gene: 8. The CDR3 region is CASEALAGGPTGELFF. In DNA, the CDR3 is TGTGCCAGCGAAGCCCTAGCGGGAGGGCCCACCGGGGAGCTGTTTTTT.

This chain uses TRBV5-6 with TRBJ2-2, with 8 bases that match TRBD1. J lost 7 bases, V lost 4 bases, and 9 bases had no gene match. There are 15 residues in the CDR3. CDR1 and CDR2 from the germline V gene are SGHDT and YYEEEE. CDR3 residues: CASSPGTGFGGELFF. The CDR3 DNA reads as TGTGCCAGCAGCCCCGGGACAGGATTCGGCGGGGAGCTGTTTTTT.

V gene TRBV9 combines with J gene TRBJ2-7, with 10 nucleotides matching TRBD2. The CDR3 runs to 16 residues. Looked up from germline, CDR1 is SGDLS and CDR2 is YYNGEE. V lost 4 bases and J lost 0; bases outside the gene matches: 7. The chain's CDR3 is CASSLGLATSSYEQYF. CDR3 DNA: TGTGCCAGCAGCTTGGGACTAGCGACTAGCTCCTACGAGCAGTACTTC.

Here the CDR3 reads CASSQDLAGNTEAFF. DNA for the CDR3: TGCGCCAGCAGCCAAGATCTTGCGGGGAACACTGAAGCTTTCTTT. The V gene is TRBV4-1, the J gene TRBJ1-1; no clear D gene. The CDR3 sequence is 15 residues long. Germline assignment: CDR1 MGHRA and CDR2 YSYEKL. Trimming pared 0 bases from V and 1 base from J, leaving 9 bases between.

V and J are TRBV30 and TRBJ1-2, with D unclear. The CDR3 is made up of 11 amino acids. Germline CDR1 and CDR2: GTSNPN and SVGIG (reference sequence). Trimming took off 1 base at V and 4 bases at J, with 4 bases between the two ends. This CDR3 is CAWSDLYGYTF. The DNA for the CDR3 is TGTGCCTGGAGTGATCTCTATGGCTACACCTTC.